Shown below are 5 T cell receptor beta chains from a single sample sequenced in a study of cytomegalovirus exposure and HLA in healthy donors. Primers included in the PCR were 60 Vbeta and 13 Jbeta primers. Generated by immunoSEQ multiplex PCR, the TCRdb table keeps only in-frame clones and is missing some. The sample consists of approximately 160,000 clones, about 76% of them appearing once. The material sequenced was PBMCs. These receptors all come from a male donor in good health and CMV-seropositive.

The chain combines TRBV6-5 with TRBJ2-7, with 8 positions matching TRBD1. Germline CDR1 reads MNHEY; CDR2 reads SVGAGI. The V gene end was trimmed by 2 bases and the J gene end by 4 bases; junction bases not matched to a gene: 7. The CDR3 totals 15 residues. CDR3 amino acids: CASSYPVGTGYEQYF. CDR3 in DNA: TGTGCCAGCAGTTACCCCGTAGGGACAGGATACGAGCAGTACTTC.

The CDR3: CASSATGHRRGYTF. CDR3 sequence (DNA): TGTGCCAGCAGCGCGACAGGGCACCGTCGTGGCTACACCTTC. The gene calls are TRBV5-8 and TRBJ1-2; 7 bases map to TRBD1. Unmatched junction bases numbered 10, after V lost 4 bases and J lost 7 bases. Germline CDR1 reads SGHTS; CDR2 reads YDEGEE. This CDR3 has 14 amino acids.

The V gene is TRBV6-1, the J gene TRBJ1-2; 10 nucleotides align to TRBD1. Trimming at V came to 7 bases and at J to 5 bases, leaving 7 bases not matched to a gene. The CDR3 is made up of 14 amino acids. CDR1 and CDR2 (germline): MNHNS, SASEGT. The CDR3 spells CASKGDRGWYGYTF. In DNA, the CDR3 is TGTGCCAGCAAGGGGGACAGGGGATGGTATGGCTACACCTTC.

The J gene is TRBJ1-4, the V gene TRBV30, with a weak D call TRBD1 (6 bases). Germline assignment: CDR1 GTSNPN and CDR2 SVGIG (reference sequence). V was clipped by 4 bases and J by 4 bases, with 13 bases between them. The CDR3 is 14 residues long. In DNA form, the CDR3 reads TGTGCCTGGAAGGGCAGGGGTAATAATGAAAAACTGTTTTTT. This translates into CAWKGRGNNEKLFF.

The chain combines TRBV7-8 with TRBJ1-5; 7 nucleotides line up with TRBD1. The V segment lost 4 bases and the J segment 5 bases; nucleotides outside the gene matches: 11. The CDR3 is 16 amino acids. Looked up from germline, CDR1 is SGHVS and CDR2 is FQNEAQ. The DNA of the CDR3 is TGTGCCAGCAGCTCCCAGGGACAGCCTATGGATCAGCCCCAGCATTTT. Protein sequence: CASSSQGQPMDQPQHF.